A single sample is the source of the 21 T cell receptor beta chains below, sequenced in a study of shared clonotypes between healthy human individuals (dated by TCRdb to 2019 to 2021). Library method: the immunoSEQ multiplex PCR assay. TCRdb's version of the immuneACCESS table is confined to in-frame rearrangements and falls short of the full clone set. An unresolved V gene accounts for under half of the shortfall where checked; the remainder is of unknown origin. The sample table lists about half a million clones, about 72% of them with a count of one. The top ten clones comprise around 11% of the sample. Sequenced: PBMCs. Receptors were obtained from a middle-aged woman in good health. Some clones in this sample may be carry-over from other donors' samples.

V and J are TRBV6-4 and TRBJ2-5; 7 bases fit TRBD1. The CDR3 covers 13 residues. Germline lookup yields CDR1 MRHNA and CDR2 SNTAGT. V trimming: 5 bases; J trimming: 1 base; junction bases outside the gene matches: 1. The CDR3 region is CASSRTGQETQYF. CDR3 sequence (DNA): TGTGCCAGCAGTCGGACAGGCCAAGAGACCCAGTACTTC.

This clone was counted only a few times. The chain carries TRBV7-9 and TRBJ1-1; TRBD1 aligns across 9 bases. Per germline, CDR1 SEHNR and CDR2 FQNEAQ (reference sequence). The CDR3 runs 15 residues. With V trimmed by 4 bases and J by 0 bases, 3 bases remained unmatched. The CDR3 protein is CASSSDRGMNTEAFF. The CDR3 nucleotides are TGTGCCAGCAGCTCGGACAGGGGAATGAACACTGAAGCTTTCTTT. Looking up the rest from reference TRBV7-9 and TRBJ1-1 gives the full variable domain: DTGVSQNPRHKITKRGQNVTFRCDPISEHNRLYWYRQTLGQGPEFLTYFQNEAQLEKSRLLSDRFSAERPKGSFSTLEIQRTEQGDSAMYLCASSSDRGMNTEAFFGQGTRLTVV.

The rearrangement joins TRBV10-3 to TRBJ1-3, with 7 nucleotides matching TRBD1. Germline CDR1 and CDR2: ENHRY and SYGVKD. The CDR3 sequence is 13 residues long. The junction had 7 bases not matched to a gene; V was cut back by 10 bases and J by 4 bases. The CDR3, as DNA: TGTGCCACCAGACAGGGCTTCGGAAACACCATATATTTT. As protein: CATRQGFGNTIYF.

The CDR3 loop reads CASSDRTSHTGELFF. The CDR3 region has the DNA TGCGCCAGCAGTGACAGGACTAGTCACACCGGGGAGCTGTTTTTT. This sequence joins TRBV4-1 and TRBJ2-2, with D perhaps matching TRBD2 (7 bases). Germline CDR1 is MGHRA and CDR2 is YSYEKL. The V and J ends lost 6 bases and 3 bases respectively, with 14 bases between them. The CDR3 consists of 15 residues.

This sequence joins TRBV5-6 and TRBJ2-3; 7 bases fit TRBD1. J lost 0 bases, V lost 5 bases, and 9 bases had no gene match. Germline V gene data show CDR1 as SGHDT and CDR2 as YYEEEE. This CDR3 has 16 amino acids. CDR3: CASSLGTDTSTDTQYF. The CDR3 DNA reads as TGTGCCAGCAGTCTCGGGACAGACACTAGCACAGATACGCAGTATTTT.

V gene TRBV10-2 combines with J gene TRBJ2-7; tentatively, D is TRBD1 (6 bases). Between the trimmed V and J ends, which lost 10 bases and 3 bases, there was a span of 22 bases. The germline gives CDR1 WSHSY, CDR2 SAAADI. The CDR3 runs to 15 residues. The CDR3 protein is CATQGLLRDNYEQYF. Here the CDR3 DNA reads TGCGCCACCCAAGGACTGTTACGGGACAACTACGAGCAGTACTTC.

V is TRBV7-2 and J is TRBJ2-7, with TRBD1 identical over 8 bases. Germline loops: CDR1 SGHTA, CDR2 FQGNSA. V shed 5 bases and J 3 bases; nucleotides not matched to a gene: 9. This CDR3 spans 15 amino acids. CDR3 sequence (DNA): TGTGCCAGCAGCAGAGACAGGGGCTCCCACTACGAGCAGTACTTC. This gives the protein CASSRDRGSHYEQYF.

The chain couples TRBV7-2 to TRBJ2-5, with 8 bases identical to TRBD2. Germline V gives CDR1 SGHTA, CDR2 FQGNSA. The CDR3 runs 15 residues. V was pared by 6 bases and J by 1 base, with 7 bases of the junction left unmatched. CDR3 region: CASSYSGNSQETQYF. The CDR3 DNA follows: TGTGCCAGCAGTTATAGCGGGAATAGCCAAGAGACCCAGTACTTC.

The rearrangement links TRBV15 to TRBJ2-7; D is unclear. This CDR3 contains 15 residues. Germline V gene sequence: CDR1 LNHNV, CDR2 YYDKDF (reference sequence). Trimming took 0 bases from V and 2 from J, leaving 11 bases between them. The DNA for the CDR3 is TGTGCCACCAGCAGAGATCAGGTCGAACCCTACGAGCAGTACTTC. Its protein is CATSRDQVEPYEQYF.

V gene TRBV28 combines with J gene TRBJ1-5; D is ambiguous. There are 13 residues in the CDR3. CDR1 and CDR2 from the germline V gene are MDHEN and SYDVKM. V was pared by 2 bases and J by 7 bases, with 9 bases between. Here the CDR3 reads CASSLGFRQPQHF. The CDR3 coding sequence is TGTGCCAGCAGTTTAGGGTTTCGACAGCCCCAGCATTTT. Full variable domain (rest looked up from reference TRBV28 and TRBJ1-5): DVKVTQSSRYLVKRTGEKVFLECVQDMDHENMFWYRQDPGLGLRLIYFSYDVKMKEKGDIPEGYSVSREKKERFSLILESASTNQTSMYLCASSLGFRQPQHFGDGTRLSIL.

The chain has TRBV6-9 and TRBJ2-7; 7 nucleotides agree with TRBD1. Germline CDR1 MNHGY, CDR2 SVAAGI. The CDR3 runs to 12 residues. J gave up 6 bases and V 7 bases, and 6 bases lay outside the gene matches. CDR3 amino acids: CASMSKGAEQYF. The CDR3 DNA reads TGTGCCAGCATGAGTAAGGGGGCCGAGCAGTACTTC.

The rearrangement joins TRBV7-9 to TRBJ1-1; possibly TRBD1 for D (5 bases). In germline, CDR1 is SEHNR, CDR2 FQNEAQ (reference sequence). The CDR3 contains 14 residues. The V gene lost 4 bases and the J gene lost 5 bases, with 14 bases spanning the gap. The CDR3 loop reads CASSSSGTETEAFF. The CDR3 DNA reads as TGTGCCAGCAGCTCCTCCGGGACGGAGACTGAAGCTTTCTTT.

This chain joins TRBV15 and TRBJ2-1; TRBD2 might be the D (5 bases). Deletions cut 1 base from V and 2 bases from J, with 15 bases between. Germline assignment: CDR1 LNHNV and CDR2 YYDKDF (reference sequence). This CDR3 contains 17 residues. This CDR3 reads CATSRGPAAPTYNEQFF. The CDR3 DNA is TGTGCCACCAGCAGAGGGCCAGCGGCCCCGACCTACAATGAGCAGTTCTTC.

Note on this clone: This likely reflects a read error, since a far larger clone is one base away. The genes are TRBV14 and TRBJ1-1, with unresolved D. The CDR3 contains 14 residues. Germline V gene sequence: CDR1 SGHDN, CDR2 FVKESK. The CDR3 spells CASSQVSWNTEASF. CDR3 DNA sequence: TGTGCCAGCAGCCAAGTCTCGTGGAACACTGAAGCTTCCTTT.

About this clone itself: A far larger clone is one nucleotide away, so this likely arose from a read error. This sample includes further DNA sequences coding for the same CDR3. This chain connects TRBV7-8 to TRBJ1-5, with TRBD1 identical over 10 bases. Germline V lookup: CDR1 SGHVS, CDR2 FQNEAQ. The CDR3 spans 19 residues. The CDR3: CASSLRELTGGFPNQPQHF. The CDR3 nucleotides read TGTGCTAGCAGCTTAAGGGAGCTGACAGGGGGCTTCCCCAATCAGCCCCAGCATTTT.

This chain joins TRBV4-1 and TRBJ2-3; D is ambiguous. Germline assignment: CDR1 MGHRA and CDR2 YSYEKL. CDR3 length equals 13 residues. V lost 1 base and J 0 bases, leaving 2 bases between the germline ends. CDR3 bases: TGCGCCAGCAGCCAAGTGAGCACAGATACGCAGTATTTT. It codes for CASSQVSTDTQYF.

The rearrangement joins TRBV2 to TRBJ2-1; D perhaps matches TRBD1 (7 bases). Trimming took off 10 bases at V and 3 bases at J, with 13 bases between the two ends. This CDR3 has 13 residues. Germline-derived CDR1 and CDR2 are SNHLY and FYNNEI. The CDR3 spells CATAGGFYNEQFF. The DNA for the CDR3 is TGTGCCACCGCAGGGGGGTTCTACAATGAGCAGTTCTTC.

This chain links TRBV10-1 with TRBJ2-5; D is unresolved. CDR1 is WNHNN and CDR2 is SYGVQD in the germline V gene (reference sequence). V shed 3 bases and J shed 7 bases, with 12 bases lying between them. The CDR3 sequence is 13 residues long. The CDR3 spells CASSDSPVGTQYF. The DNA of the CDR3 is TGCGCCAGCAGTGATAGCCCCGTAGGGACCCAGTACTTC.

Of note for this clone: Because the CDR3's place on the DNA is in doubt, the DNA is left out and the CDR3 is given as listed by TCRdb. This sequence joins TRBV7-6 and TRBJ2-2; TRBD1 is the table's D call, not checked against the DNA. Looked up from germline, CDR1 is SGHVS and CDR2 is FNYEAQ. The CDR3 spans 17 amino acids, including both terminal residues. CDR3 residues: CASSFLWGQTNTGELFF.

The chain joins TRBV28 to TRBJ1-3; D gene uncertain. V was pared by 4 bases and J by 5 bases, with 18 bases between. The CDR3 sequence is 16 residues long. Germline CDR1 is MDHEN and CDR2 is SYDVKM. The DNA for the CDR3 is TGTGCCAGCAGTTCGATAGGCATTGGGCAGAGAAACACCATATATTTT. The encoded protein is CASSSIGIGQRNTIYF.

The rearrangement uses TRBV5-4 and TRBJ2-3; 7 bases align to TRBD2. After removal of 4 bases from V and 3 bases from J, the junction contained 8 bases not matched to a gene. The germline CDR1 and CDR2 sequences are SGHNT and YYREEE (reference sequence). This CDR3 has 15 amino acids. CDR3 DNA: TGTGCCAGCAGCCCTGAGGGAGGGCTAACAGATACGCAGTATTTT. Translating gives CASSPEGGLTDTQYF.